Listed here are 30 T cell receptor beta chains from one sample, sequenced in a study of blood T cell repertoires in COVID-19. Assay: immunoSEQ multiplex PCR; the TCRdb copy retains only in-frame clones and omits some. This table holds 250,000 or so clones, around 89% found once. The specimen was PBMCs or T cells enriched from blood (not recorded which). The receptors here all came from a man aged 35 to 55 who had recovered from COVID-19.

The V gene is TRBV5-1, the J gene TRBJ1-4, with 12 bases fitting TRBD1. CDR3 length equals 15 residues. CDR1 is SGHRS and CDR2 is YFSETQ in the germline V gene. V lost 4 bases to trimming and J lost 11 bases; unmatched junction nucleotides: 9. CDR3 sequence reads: CASSPGDRGRVKLFF. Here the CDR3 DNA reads TGCGCCAGCAGCCCGGGGGACAGGGGGCGAGTGAAACTGTTTTTT.

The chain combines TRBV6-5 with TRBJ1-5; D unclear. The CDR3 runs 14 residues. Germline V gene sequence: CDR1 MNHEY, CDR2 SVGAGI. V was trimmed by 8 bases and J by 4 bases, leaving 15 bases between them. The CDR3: CASSPALANQPQHF. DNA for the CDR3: TGTGCCAGCTCACCCGCCCTGGCTAATCAGCCCCAGCATTTT.

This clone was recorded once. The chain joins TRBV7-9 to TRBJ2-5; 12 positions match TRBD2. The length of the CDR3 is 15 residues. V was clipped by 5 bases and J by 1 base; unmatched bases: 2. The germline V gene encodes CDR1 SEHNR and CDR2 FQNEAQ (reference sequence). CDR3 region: CASSLGLAGQETQYF. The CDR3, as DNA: TGTGCCAGCAGCCTGGGACTAGCGGGCCAAGAGACCCAGTACTTC.

CDR3 protein: CASSPRQGNEKLFF. CDR3 DNA: TGTGCCAGCAGCCCACGACAGGGAAATGAAAAACTGTTTTTT. This sequence joins TRBV7-6 and TRBJ1-4, with 7 positions matching TRBD1. The CDR3 extends over 14 amino acids. The germline V gene encodes CDR1 SGHVS and CDR2 FNYEAQ. V shed 5 bases, J shed 5 bases, and the junction held 5 bases outside the gene matches.

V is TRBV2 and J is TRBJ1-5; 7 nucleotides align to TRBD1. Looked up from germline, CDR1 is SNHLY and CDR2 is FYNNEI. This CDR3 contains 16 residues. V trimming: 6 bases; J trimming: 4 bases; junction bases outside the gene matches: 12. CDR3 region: CASSGATGTFNQPQHF. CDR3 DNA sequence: TGTGCCAGCAGCGGTGCGACAGGGACTTTTAATCAGCCCCAGCATTTT. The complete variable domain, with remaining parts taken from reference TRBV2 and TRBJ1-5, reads EPEVTQTPSHQVTQMGQEVILRCVPISNHLYFYWYRQILGQKVEFLVSFYNNEISEKSEIFDDQFSVERPDGSNFTLKIRSTKLEDSAMYFCASSGATGTFNQPQHFGDGTRLSIL.

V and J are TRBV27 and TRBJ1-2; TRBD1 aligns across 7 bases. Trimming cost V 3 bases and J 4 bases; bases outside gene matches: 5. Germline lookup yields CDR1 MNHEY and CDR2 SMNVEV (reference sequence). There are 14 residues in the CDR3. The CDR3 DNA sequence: TGTGCCAGCAGTTTCCTACAGGGGTCCTATGGCTACACCTTC. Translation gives CASSFLQGSYGYTF.

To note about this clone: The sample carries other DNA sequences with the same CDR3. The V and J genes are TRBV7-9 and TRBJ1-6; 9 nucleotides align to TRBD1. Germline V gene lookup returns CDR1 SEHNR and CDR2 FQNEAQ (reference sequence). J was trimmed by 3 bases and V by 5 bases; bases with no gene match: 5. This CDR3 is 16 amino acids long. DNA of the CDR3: TGTGCCAGCAGCCTGGGACAGGGATTCTATAATTCACCCCTCCACTTT. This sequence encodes CASSLGQGFYNSPLHF.

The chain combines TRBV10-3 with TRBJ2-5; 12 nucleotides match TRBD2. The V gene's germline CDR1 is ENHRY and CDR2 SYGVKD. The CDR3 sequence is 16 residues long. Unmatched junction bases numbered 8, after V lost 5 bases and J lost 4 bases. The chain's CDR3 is CAISQTSGGLLETQYF. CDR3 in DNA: TGTGCCATCAGTCAGACTAGCGGGGGATTACTAGAGACCCAGTACTTC.

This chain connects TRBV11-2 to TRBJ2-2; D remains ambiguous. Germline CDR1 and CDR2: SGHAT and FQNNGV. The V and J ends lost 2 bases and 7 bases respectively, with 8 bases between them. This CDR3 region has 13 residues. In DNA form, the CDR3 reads TGTGCCAGCAGCTTAATTCGAGGCGGGGAGCTGTTTTTT. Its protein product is CASSLIRGGELFF.

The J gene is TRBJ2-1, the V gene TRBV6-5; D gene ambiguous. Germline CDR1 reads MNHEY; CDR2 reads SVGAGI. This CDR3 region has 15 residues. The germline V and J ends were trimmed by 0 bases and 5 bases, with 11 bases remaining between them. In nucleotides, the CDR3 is TGTGCCAGCAGTTACTCGATGCGCGGAGACAATGAGCAGTTCTTC. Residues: CASSYSMRGDNEQFF.

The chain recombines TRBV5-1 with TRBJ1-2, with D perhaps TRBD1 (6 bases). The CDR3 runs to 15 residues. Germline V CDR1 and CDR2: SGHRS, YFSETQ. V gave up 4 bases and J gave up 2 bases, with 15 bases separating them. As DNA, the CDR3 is TGCGCCAGCAGCCCCGGACAGCCGGCGAACTATGGCTACACCTTC. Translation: CASSPGQPANYGYTF.

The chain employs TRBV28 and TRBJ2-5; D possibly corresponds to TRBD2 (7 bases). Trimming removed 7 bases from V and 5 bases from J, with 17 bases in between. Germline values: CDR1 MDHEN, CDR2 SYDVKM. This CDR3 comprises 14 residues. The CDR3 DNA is TGTGCCAGCACCCCGTCGGGGGGCGTCGAGACCCAGTACTTC. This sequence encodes CASTPSGGVETQYF.

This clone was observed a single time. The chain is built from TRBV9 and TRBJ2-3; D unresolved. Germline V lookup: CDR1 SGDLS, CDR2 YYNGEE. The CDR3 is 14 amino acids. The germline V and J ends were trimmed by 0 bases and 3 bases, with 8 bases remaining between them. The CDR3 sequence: CASSVAARTDTQYF. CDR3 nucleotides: TGTGCCAGCAGCGTAGCGGCTAGAACAGATACGCAGTATTTT.

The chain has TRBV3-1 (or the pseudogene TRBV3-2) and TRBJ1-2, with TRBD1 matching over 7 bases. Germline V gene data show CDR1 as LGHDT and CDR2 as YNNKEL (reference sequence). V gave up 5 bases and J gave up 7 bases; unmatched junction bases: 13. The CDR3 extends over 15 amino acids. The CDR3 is CASSFRQGSPTGYTF. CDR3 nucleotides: TGTGCCAGCAGCTTCCGACAGGGCTCACCGACTGGCTACACCTTC.

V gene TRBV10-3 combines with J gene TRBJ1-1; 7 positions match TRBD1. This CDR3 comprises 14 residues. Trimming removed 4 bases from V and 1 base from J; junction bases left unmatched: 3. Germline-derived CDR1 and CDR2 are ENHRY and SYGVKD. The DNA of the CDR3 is TGTGCCATCAGTGGGGGACAGACGAACACTGAAGCTTTCTTT. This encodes CAISGGQTNTEAFF.

The CDR3 nucleotides are TGTGCCAGCAGGACCCCGGGACAGGGGGGCTATGGCTACACCTTC. This codes for CASRTPGQGGYGYTF. The chain is built from TRBV6-5 and TRBJ1-2; 11 positions match TRBD1. This CDR3 is built from 15 residues. V lost 6 bases, J lost 4 bases, and 7 bases stayed unmatched. CDR1 and CDR2 (germline): MNHEY, SVGAGI.

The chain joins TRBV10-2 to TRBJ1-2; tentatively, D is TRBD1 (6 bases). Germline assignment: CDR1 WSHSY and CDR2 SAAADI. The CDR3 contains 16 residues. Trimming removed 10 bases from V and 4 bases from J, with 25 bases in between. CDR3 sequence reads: CATSPQTGPVGYGYTF. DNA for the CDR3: TGCGCCACTTCCCCACAGACAGGCCCCGTGGGCTATGGCTACACCTTC.

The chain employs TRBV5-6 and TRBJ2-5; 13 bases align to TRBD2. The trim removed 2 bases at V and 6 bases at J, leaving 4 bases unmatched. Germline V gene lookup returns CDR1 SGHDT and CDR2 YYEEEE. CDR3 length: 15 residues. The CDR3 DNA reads TGTGCCAGCAGCTTACTAGCGGGGGGGCTAAAGACCCAGTACTTC. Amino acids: CASSLLAGGLKTQYF.

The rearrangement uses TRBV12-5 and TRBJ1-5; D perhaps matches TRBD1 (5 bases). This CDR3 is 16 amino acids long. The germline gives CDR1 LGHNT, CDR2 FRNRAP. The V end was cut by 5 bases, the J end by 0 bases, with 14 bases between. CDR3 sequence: CASGRDSEYSNQPQHF. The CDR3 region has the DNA TGTGCTAGTGGTCGCGACAGCGAGTATAGCAATCAGCCCCAGCATTTT.

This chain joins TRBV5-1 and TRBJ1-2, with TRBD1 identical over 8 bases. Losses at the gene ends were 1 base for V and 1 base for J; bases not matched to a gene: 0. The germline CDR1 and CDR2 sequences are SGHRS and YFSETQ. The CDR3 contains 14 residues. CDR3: CASSLTGGNYGYTF. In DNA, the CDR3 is TGCGCCAGCAGCTTGACAGGGGGTAACTATGGCTACACCTTC.

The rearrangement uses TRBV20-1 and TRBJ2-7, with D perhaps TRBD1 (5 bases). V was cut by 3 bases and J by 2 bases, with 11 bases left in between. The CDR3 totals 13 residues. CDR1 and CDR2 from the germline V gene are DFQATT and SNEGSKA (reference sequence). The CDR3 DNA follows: TGCAGTGCTAGTAGGGCCAGGGCCTACGAGCAGTACTTC. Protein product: CSASRARAYEQYF.

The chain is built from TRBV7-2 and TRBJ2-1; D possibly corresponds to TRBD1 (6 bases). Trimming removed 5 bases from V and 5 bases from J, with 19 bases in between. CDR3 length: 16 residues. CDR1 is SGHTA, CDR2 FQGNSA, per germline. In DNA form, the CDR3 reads TGTGCCAGCAGCGCAGCGCTTGGACAGACGAACAATGAGCAGTTCTTC. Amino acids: CASSAALGQTNNEQFF.

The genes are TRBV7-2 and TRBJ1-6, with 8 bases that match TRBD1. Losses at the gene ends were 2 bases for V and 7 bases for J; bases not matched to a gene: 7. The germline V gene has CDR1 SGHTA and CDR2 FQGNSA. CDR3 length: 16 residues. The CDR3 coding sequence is TGTGCCAGCAGCTTATCGGCAGGGGGCGGGAATTCACCCCTCCACTTT. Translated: CASSLSAGGGNSPLHF.

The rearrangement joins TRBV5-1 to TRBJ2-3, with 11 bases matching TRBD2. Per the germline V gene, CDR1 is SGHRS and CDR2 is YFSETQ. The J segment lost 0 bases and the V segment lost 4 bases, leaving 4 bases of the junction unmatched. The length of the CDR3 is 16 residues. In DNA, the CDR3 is TGCGCCAGCAGCGCGAGGACTAGCGGGAGCACAGATACGCAGTATTTT. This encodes CASSARTSGSTDTQYF.

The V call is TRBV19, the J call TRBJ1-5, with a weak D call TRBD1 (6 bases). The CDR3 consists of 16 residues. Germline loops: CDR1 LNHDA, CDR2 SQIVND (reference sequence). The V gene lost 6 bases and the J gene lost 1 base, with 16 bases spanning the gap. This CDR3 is CASSPGVGVSNQPQHF. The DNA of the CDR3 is TGTGCCAGTAGCCCAGGGGTTGGTGTGAGCAATCAGCCCCAGCATTTT.

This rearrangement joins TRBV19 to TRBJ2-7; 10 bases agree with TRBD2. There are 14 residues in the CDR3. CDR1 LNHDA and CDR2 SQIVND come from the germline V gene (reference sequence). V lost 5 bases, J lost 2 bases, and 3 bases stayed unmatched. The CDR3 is CASSWGTSAYEQYF. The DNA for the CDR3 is TGTGCCAGTAGTTGGGGGACTAGCGCCTACGAGCAGTACTTC.

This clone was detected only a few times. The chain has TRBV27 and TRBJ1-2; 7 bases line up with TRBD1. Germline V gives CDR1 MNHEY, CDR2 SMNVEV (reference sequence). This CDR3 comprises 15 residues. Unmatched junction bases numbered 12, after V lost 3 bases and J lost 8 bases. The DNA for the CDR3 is TGTGCCAGCAGTTTCTCCTACAGGGGTACCGACGGCTACACCTTC. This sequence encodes CASSFSYRGTDGYTF.

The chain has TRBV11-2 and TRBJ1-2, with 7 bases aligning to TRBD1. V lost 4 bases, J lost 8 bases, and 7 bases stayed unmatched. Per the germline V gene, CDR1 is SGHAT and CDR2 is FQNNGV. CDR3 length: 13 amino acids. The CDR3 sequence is CASSSTGAGGYTF. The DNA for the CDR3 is TGTGCCAGCAGCTCCACAGGGGCGGGAGGCTACACCTTC.

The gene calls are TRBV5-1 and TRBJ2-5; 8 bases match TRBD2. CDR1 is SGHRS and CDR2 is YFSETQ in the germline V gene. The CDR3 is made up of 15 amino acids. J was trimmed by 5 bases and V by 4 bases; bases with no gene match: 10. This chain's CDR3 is CASSLQRGIEETQYF. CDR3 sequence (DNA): TGCGCCAGCAGCCTCCAGCGGGGGATAGAGGAGACCCAGTACTTC.

This CDR3 reads CASRDSGFEKLFF. CDR3 nucleotides: TGTGCCAGCAGGGATTCGGGATTTGAAAAACTGTTTTTT. This chain connects TRBV2 to TRBJ1-4, with no clear D. The V gene's germline CDR1 is SNHLY and CDR2 FYNNEI. The V gene lost 6 bases and the J gene lost 7 bases, with 12 bases spanning the gap. The CDR3 has 13 residues.